Shown below are 24 T cell receptor beta chains from a single sample sequenced in a study of T-cell reconstitution after alpha-beta-depleted transplantation in children. Unique molecular identifiers featured in how the TCRbeta library was prepared. TCRdb fed the PCR reads into MiXCR, producing one record per CDR3 protein. The profile shows 350,000 to 450,000 distinct CDR3 sequences, less than 15% of them singletons. The source was PBMCs, collected from the stem cell graft. Every receptor here comes from a human donor who donated a stem cell graft to a child with Fanconi anemia.

The chain combines TRBV7-9 with TRBJ2-7; no reliable D call. Trimming took 11 bases from V and 3 from J, leaving 14 bases between them. Germline-derived CDR1 and CDR2 are SEHNR and FQNEAQ (reference sequence). This CDR3 has 12 amino acids. The CDR3, as DNA: TGTGCCGAACCGACGGCTAGCTACGAGCAGTACGTC. Its protein is CAEPTASYEQYV.

This clonotype was observed at least ten times. The chain links TRBV7-2 to TRBJ1-6; no clear D gene. The CDR3 has 15 amino acids. Trimming removed 1 base from V and 4 bases from J, with 8 bases in between. The germline V gene encodes CDR1 SGHTA and CDR2 FQGNSA. The CDR3 here is CASSLGQAYNSPLHF. For the CDR3, the DNA is TGTGCCAGCAGCTTAGGGCAGGCTTATAATTCACCCCTCCACTTT.

This clonotype was detected only a few times. The gene calls are TRBV6-5 and TRBJ1-1; maybe TRBD1 (5 bases). From germline, CDR1 is MNHEY and CDR2 SVGAGI. The CDR3 is 13 residues long. Trimming cost V 4 bases and J 7 bases, with 13 bases left between them. The CDR3 sequence: CASSSQDSIEAFF. As DNA, the CDR3 is TGTGCCAGCAGTTCCCAAGACAGTATTGAAGCTTTCTTT.

The chain combines TRBV21-1 with TRBJ1-1. TRBV21-1 is a recognized pseudogene. The CDR3 sequence is 17 residues long. The CDR3 DNA follows: TGTGCCAGCAGCAAGCGCAAGAGAGGAATATTAAACACTGAAGCTTTCTTT. Translating it yields CASSKRKRGILNTEAFF.

This clonotype was observed at least ten times. The chain links TRBV10-3 to TRBJ2-3, with TRBD2 matching over 7 bases. J lost 2 bases, V lost 4 bases, and 3 bases had no gene match. The CDR3 loop spans 14 amino acids. Germline V gene sequence: CDR1 ENHRY, CDR2 SYGVKD. The CDR3 bases are TGTGCCATCAGTGCCGCGGGGGACACAGATACGCAGTATTTT. This codes for CAISAAGDTDTQYF.

The chain is built from TRBV12-3 or TRBV12-4 and TRBJ1-2; D gene unclear. V lost 5 bases and J 8 bases, leaving 15 bases between the germline ends. The CDR3 is made up of 13 amino acids. Here the CDR3 DNA reads TGTGCCAGCAGTCCCGGAGGCAGTATCGGCTACACCTTC. Amino acids: CASSPGGSIGYTF.

There are a few counts of this clonotype. The chain links TRBV5-1 to TRBJ2-1; D unclear. This CDR3 is built from 11 residues. V was shortened by 0 bases and J by 9 bases, with 4 bases between the two germline ends. Germline lookup yields CDR1 SGHRS and CDR2 YFSETQ. The CDR3, as DNA: TGCGCCAGCAGCTTGGATGCTGAGCAGTTCTTC. Protein: CASSLDAEQFF.

This chain joins TRBV6-2 or TRBV6-3 and TRBJ1-2; D call uncertain. Germline CDR1 MNHEY, CDR2 SVGEGT. The CDR3 loop spans 14 amino acids. Trimming pared 7 bases from V and 2 bases from J, leaving 14 bases between. The CDR3 sequence: CASKYSIPNYGYTF. The CDR3 nucleotides read TGTGCCAGCAAGTACAGCATACCGAACTATGGCTACACCTTC.

This rearrangement joins TRBV10-1 to TRBJ1-2, with D possibly being TRBD1 (5 bases). The CDR3 has 15 amino acids. CDR1 WNHNN and CDR2 SYGVQD come from the germline V gene (reference sequence). V was cut by 5 bases and J by 8 bases, with 21 bases left in between. In DNA, the CDR3 is TGCGCCAGCAGTCTCGGTTGGGGCAAGAGGAAGGGCTACACCTTC. As protein: CASSLGWGKRKGYTF.

The chain carries TRBV5-6 and TRBJ2-1; D not certain. In germline, CDR1 is SGHDT, CDR2 YYEEEE. CDR3 length: 12 residues. Trimming took 2 bases from V and 4 from J, leaving 4 bases between them. CDR3 sequence (DNA): TGTGCCAGCAGCTTTGTATACAATGAGCAGTTCTTC. This codes for CASSFVYNEQFF.

The V call is TRBV27, the J call TRBJ2-5; TRBD2 matches at 14 bases. Germline values: CDR1 MNHEY, CDR2 SMNVEV (reference sequence). Losses at the gene ends were 6 bases for V and 2 bases for J; bases not matched to a gene: 5. There are 16 residues in the CDR3. CDR3 residues: CASSHGLAGGQETQYF. CDR3 bases: TGTGCCAGCAGCCACGGACTAGCGGGGGGACAAGAGACCCAGTACTTC.

This clonotype occurred many times. The chain joins TRBV7-2 to TRBJ1-1; D remains unclear. Trimming pared 4 bases from V and 3 bases from J, leaving 9 bases between. Germline V gene data show CDR1 as SGHTA and CDR2 as FQGNSA. The CDR3 loop spans 13 amino acids. The CDR3 reads CASSSSSYTEAFF. The CDR3, as DNA: TGTGCCAGCAGCTCTTCAAGCTACACTGAAGCTTTCTTT.

Comments on this clonotype: A read error is possible here, since a much larger clone lies one base away. V usage is TRBV9 and J usage is TRBJ2-2; weak D call: TRBD1 (7 bases). CDR3 length: 18 residues. Germline CDR1 is SGDLS and CDR2 is YYNGEE. CDR3 DNA: TGTGCCAGCAGCGTAGCTTTCGGGCAGGGGGGACACACCGGGGAGGTGTTTTTT. This translates into CASSVAFGQGGHTGEVFF.

This clonotype came up many times. The chain joins TRBV29-1 to TRBJ1-1; tentatively, D is TRBD1 (6 bases). The germline V gene has CDR1 SQVTM and CDR2 ANQGSEA. Between the trimmed V and J ends, which lost 6 bases and 4 bases, there was a span of 12 bases. CDR3 size: 12 residues. The CDR3 region is CSVVRGSTEAFF. CDR3 DNA: TGCAGCGTGGTAAGGGGGAGCACTGAAGCTTTCTTT.

This clonotype was seen at least ten times. At one end the junction does not follow the germline gene, possibly because of a read error. The chain is built from TRBV11-2 and TRBJ1-3, with unresolved D. Germline V gene sequence: CDR1 SGHAT, CDR2 FQNNGV. The CDR3 has 14 residues. Written as DNA, the CDR3 is TGTGCCAGCAGCCTAGAGCGGGTACGCAACACCATATATTTT. The encoded protein is CASSLERVRNTIYF. Drawing the rest from reference TRBV11-2 and TRBJ1-3, the complete variable domain is EAGVAQSPRYKIIEKRQSVAFWCNPISGHATLYWYQQILGQGPKLLIQFQNNGVVDDSQLPKDRFSAERLKGVDSTLKIQPAKLEDSAVYLCASSLERVRNTIYFGEGSWLTVV.

This clonotype was seen many times. V and J are TRBV7-8 and TRBJ1-1; perhaps TRBD1 as D (5 bases). V lost 7 bases and J 1 base, leaving 7 bases between the germline ends. Germline values: CDR1 SGHVS, CDR2 FQNEAQ. The CDR3 loop spans 12 amino acids. CDR3 sequence reads: CASKGRNTEAFF. The CDR3, as DNA: TGTGCCAGCAAGGGGAGGAACACTGAAGCTTTCTTT. Full variable domain (remainder filled in from reference TRBV7-8 and TRBJ1-1): GAGVSQSPRYKVAKRGQDVALRCDPISGHVSLFWYQQALGQGPEFLTYFQNEAQLDKSGLPSDRFFAERPEGSVSTLKIQRTQQEDSAVYLCASKGRNTEAFFGQGTRLTVV.

This clonotype has more than one count but fewer than ten. V gene TRBV5-1 combines with J gene TRBJ2-7; TRBD1 matches at 7 bases. CDR1 is SGHRS and CDR2 is YFSETQ in the germline V gene. This CDR3 spans 14 amino acids. V was pared by 0 bases and J by 4 bases, with 4 bases of the junction left unmatched. Here the CDR3 reads CASSLGQGKYEQYF. The CDR3 DNA reads as TGCGCCAGCAGCTTGGGACAGGGCAAATACGAGCAGTACTTC.

This clonotype was observed a few times. The rearrangement uses TRBV30 and TRBJ2-3, with 7 bases aligning to TRBD1. V gave up 0 bases and J gave up 1 base; unmatched junction bases: 4. CDR1 and CDR2 from the germline V gene are GTSNPN and SVGIG (reference sequence). The CDR3 spans 15 residues. The chain's CDR3 is CAWSVDRVGTDTQYF. In nucleotides, the CDR3 is TGTGCCTGGAGTGTCGACAGGGTTGGCACAGATACGCAGTATTTT.

This clonotype was detected a few times. In DNA, the CDR3 is TGCGCCAGCAGGTTGACAGGGGCGAGGTCAGATACGCAGTATTTT. It encodes CASRLTGARSDTQYF. J is TRBJ2-3 and V is TRBV5-1, with TRBD1 matching over 8 bases. CDR1 is SGHRS, CDR2 YFSETQ, per germline. Trimming at V came to 5 bases and at J to 4 bases, leaving 9 bases not matched to a gene. The CDR3 is 15 amino acids.

The chain links TRBV12-3 or TRBV12-4 to TRBJ1-6; TRBD1 matches 7 bases. V dropped 4 bases and J dropped 6; count of bases not matched to a gene: 9. This CDR3 contains 16 residues. Here the CDR3 DNA reads TGTGCCAGCAGTTCACAGGGGTCGGGGACTAATTCACCCCTCCACTTT. It is translated as CASSSQGSGTNSPLHF.

A word on this clonotype: A read error may produce the germline difference seen at one junction end. The chain employs TRBV7-9 and TRBJ1-2; no definite D call. Per germline, CDR1 SEHNR and CDR2 FQNEAQ (reference sequence). The CDR3 sequence is 14 residues long. The CDR3 region is CASSFLTTNYGYTF. CDR3 in DNA: TGTGCTAGCAGCTTTCTGACGACGAACTATGGCTACACCTTC.

This clonotype was counted only a few times. The chain carries TRBV7-3 and TRBJ2-1, with 12 bases aligning to TRBD2. The CDR3 sequence is 18 residues long. With 3 bases clipped from V and 7 bases from J, the junction kept 13 bases outside the gene matches. Germline V lookup: CDR1 SGHTA, CDR2 FQGTGA. The CDR3 DNA sequence: TGTGCCAGCAGCTTCCTCCCGACACTAGCGGGGGGACCTAATGAGCAGTTCTTC. It encodes CASSFLPTLAGGPNEQFF. The complete variable domain, with remaining parts taken from reference TRBV7-3 and TRBJ2-1, reads GAGVSQTPSNKVTEKGKYVELRCDPISGHTALYWYRQSLGQGPEFLIYFQGTGAADDSGLPNDRFFAVRPEGSVSTLKIQRTERGDSAVYLCASSFLPTLAGGPNEQFFGPGTRLTVL.

The chain employs TRBV6-1 and TRBJ1-2, with no clear D. Trimming left V 8 bases short and J 7 bases short, with 17 bases between. Per germline, CDR1 MNHNS and CDR2 SASEGT. The CDR3 sequence is 13 residues long. The CDR3 loop reads CASSGRPSGGYTF. CDR3 nucleotide sequence: TGTGCCAGCTCTGGACGGCCTTCGGGTGGCTACACCTTC.

This chain uses TRBV18 with TRBJ1-2, with D unclear. This CDR3 has 12 residues. Germline CDR1 reads KGHSH; CDR2 reads LQKENI. The V gene lost 6 bases and the J gene lost 8 bases, with 13 bases spanning the gap. The CDR3 loop is CASSPMREGYTF. CDR3 DNA: TGTGCCAGCTCCCCTATGCGGGAAGGCTACACCTTC.